This TCR beta chain was profiled in a study of T cell repertoires in cytomegalovirus infection. Study as a whole: TCR beta signatures that were public indicated CMV infection and matching HLA type. Study results and caveats: CMV-specific TCR beta clonotypes restricted by HLA-C were the ones dominating the ex vivo response.

This clonotype has a handful of counts. Its antigen is not known. TCRdb re-called the reads with MiXCR, one entry per CDR3 protein. In the table there are just over 300,000 distinct CDR3 sequences, 15% to 20% of which are singletons. V was pared by 7 bases and J by 2 bases, with 8 bases of the junction left unmatched. The CDR3 consists of 15 residues. This sequence originates from a human donor in good health (CMV status not recorded). Some clones in this sample may be carry-over from other donors' samples. V is TRBV12-3 or TRBV12-4 and J is TRBJ2-3; 8 nucleotides align to TRBD1. Sequencing used PBMCs. CDR3 bases: TGTGCCAGCACCTTGGCAGGGGGCGACACAGATACGCAGTATTTT. It is translated as CASTLAGGDTDTQYF.